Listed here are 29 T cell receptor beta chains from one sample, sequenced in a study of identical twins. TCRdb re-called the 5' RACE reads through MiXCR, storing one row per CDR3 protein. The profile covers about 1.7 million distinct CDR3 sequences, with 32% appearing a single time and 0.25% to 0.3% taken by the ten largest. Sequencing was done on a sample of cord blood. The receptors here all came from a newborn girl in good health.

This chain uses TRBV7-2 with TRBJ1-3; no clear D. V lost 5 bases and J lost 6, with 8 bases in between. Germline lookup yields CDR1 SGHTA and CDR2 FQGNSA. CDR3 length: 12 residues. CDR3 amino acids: CASSRAQNTIYF. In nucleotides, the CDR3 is TGTGCCAGCAGCCGGGCCCAAAACACCATATATTTT.

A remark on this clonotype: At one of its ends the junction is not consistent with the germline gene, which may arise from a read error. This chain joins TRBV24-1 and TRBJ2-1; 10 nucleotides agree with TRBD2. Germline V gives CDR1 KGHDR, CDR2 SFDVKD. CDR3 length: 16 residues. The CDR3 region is CGTSDSSGGGYNEQFF. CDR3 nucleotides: TGTGGCACCAGTGATTCTAGCGGGGGAGGGTACAATGAGCAGTTCTTC.

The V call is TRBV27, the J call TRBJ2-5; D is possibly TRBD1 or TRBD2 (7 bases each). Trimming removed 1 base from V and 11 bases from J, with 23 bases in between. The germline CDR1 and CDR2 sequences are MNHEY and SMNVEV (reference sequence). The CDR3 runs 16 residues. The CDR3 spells CASSLWEGARYNEQYF. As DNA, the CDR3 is TGTGCCAGCAGTTTATGGGAGGGGGCCAGGTACAATGAGCAGTACTTC.

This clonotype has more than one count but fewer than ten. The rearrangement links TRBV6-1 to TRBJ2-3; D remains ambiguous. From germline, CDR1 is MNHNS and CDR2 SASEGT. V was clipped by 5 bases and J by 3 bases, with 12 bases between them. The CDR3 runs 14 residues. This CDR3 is CASSPPRVTDTQYF. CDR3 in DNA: TGTGCCAGCAGTCCCCCACGAGTTACAGATACGCAGTATTTT.

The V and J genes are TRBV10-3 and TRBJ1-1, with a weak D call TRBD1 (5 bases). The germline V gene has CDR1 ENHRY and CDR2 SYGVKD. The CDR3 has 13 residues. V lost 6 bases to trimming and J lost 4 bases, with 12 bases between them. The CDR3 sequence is CAISGTLTTEAFF. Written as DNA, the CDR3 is TGTGCCATCAGCGGGACGCTGACCACTGAAGCTTTCTTT.

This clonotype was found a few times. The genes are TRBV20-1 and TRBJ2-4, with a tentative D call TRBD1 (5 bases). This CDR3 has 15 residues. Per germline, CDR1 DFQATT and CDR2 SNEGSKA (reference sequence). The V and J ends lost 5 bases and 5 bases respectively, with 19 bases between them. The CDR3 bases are TGCAGTGCTGTATCCACAAGGGGCCCTGAAAACATTCAGTACTTC. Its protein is CSAVSTRGPENIQYF.

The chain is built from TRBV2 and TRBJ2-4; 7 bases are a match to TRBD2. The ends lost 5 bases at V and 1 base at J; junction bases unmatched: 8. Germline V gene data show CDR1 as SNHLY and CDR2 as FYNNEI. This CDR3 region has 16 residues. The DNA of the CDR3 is TGTGCCAGCAGTAGGGGCGGGAGAGGTGCCAAAAACATTCAGTACTTC. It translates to CASSRGGRGAKNIQYF. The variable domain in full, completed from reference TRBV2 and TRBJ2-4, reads EPEVTQTPSHQVTQMGQEVILRCVPISNHLYFYWYRQILGQKVEFLVSFYNNEISEKSEIFDDQFSVERPDGSNFTLKIRSTKLEDSAMYFCASSRGGRGAKNIQYFGAGTRLSVL.

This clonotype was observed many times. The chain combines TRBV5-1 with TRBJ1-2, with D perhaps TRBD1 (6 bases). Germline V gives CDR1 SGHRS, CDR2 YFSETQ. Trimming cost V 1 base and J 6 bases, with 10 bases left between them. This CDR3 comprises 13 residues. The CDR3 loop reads CASSLPTGNGYTF. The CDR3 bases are TGCGCCAGCAGCTTGCCTACAGGGAATGGCTACACCTTC.

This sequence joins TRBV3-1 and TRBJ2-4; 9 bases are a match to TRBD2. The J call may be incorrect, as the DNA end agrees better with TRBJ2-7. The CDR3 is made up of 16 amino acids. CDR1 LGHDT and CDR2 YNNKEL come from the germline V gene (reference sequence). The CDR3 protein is CASSPRRLAGASEQYF. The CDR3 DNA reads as TGTGCCAGCAGCCCGCGCCGTTTAGCGGGAGCCTCCGAGCAGTACTTC.

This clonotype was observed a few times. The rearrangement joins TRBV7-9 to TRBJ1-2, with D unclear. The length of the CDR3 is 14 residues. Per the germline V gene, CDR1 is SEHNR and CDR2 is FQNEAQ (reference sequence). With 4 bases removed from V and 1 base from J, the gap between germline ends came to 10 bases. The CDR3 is CASSYTGVNYGYTF. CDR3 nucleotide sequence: TGTGCCAGCAGCTACACGGGCGTTAACTATGGCTACACCTTC.

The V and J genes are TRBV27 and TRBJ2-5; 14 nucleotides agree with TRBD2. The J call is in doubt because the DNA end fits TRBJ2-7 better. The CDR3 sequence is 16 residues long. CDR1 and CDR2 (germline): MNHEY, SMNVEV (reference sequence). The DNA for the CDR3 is TGTGCCAGCAGTTTATCCCCGGGACTAGCGGGAGTCGAGCAGTACTTC. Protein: CASSLSPGLAGVEQYF.

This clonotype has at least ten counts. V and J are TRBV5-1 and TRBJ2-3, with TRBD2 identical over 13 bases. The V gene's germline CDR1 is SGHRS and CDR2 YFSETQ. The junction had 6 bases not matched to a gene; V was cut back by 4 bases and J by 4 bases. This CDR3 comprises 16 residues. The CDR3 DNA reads TGCGCCAGCAGCGCAGGGACTAGCGGGAACGCAGATACGCAGTATTTT. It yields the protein CASSAGTSGNADTQYF.

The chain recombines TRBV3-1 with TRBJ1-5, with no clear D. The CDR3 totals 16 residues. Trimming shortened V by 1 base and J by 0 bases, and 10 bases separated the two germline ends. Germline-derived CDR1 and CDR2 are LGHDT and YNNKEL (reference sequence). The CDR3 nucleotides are TGTGCCAGCAGCCAAGGGTTCGGGGATAGCAATCAGCCCCAGCATTTT. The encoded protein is CASSQGFGDSNQPQHF.

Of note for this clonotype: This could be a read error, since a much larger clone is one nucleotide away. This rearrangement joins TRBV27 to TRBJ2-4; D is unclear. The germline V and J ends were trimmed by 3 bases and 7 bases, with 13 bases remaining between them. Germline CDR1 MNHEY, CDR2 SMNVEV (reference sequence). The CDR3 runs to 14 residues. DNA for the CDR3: TGTGCCAGCAGTTTGAACAGTTATACCAACATTCAGTACTTC. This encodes CASSLNSYTNIQYF.

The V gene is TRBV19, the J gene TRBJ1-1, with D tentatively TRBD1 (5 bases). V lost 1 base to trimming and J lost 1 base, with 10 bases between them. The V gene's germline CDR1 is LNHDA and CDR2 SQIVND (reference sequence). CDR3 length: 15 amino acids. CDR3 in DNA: TGTGCCAGTAGTATAGTGCAGGGTTCGAACACTGAAGCTTTCTTT. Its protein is CASSIVQGSNTEAFF.

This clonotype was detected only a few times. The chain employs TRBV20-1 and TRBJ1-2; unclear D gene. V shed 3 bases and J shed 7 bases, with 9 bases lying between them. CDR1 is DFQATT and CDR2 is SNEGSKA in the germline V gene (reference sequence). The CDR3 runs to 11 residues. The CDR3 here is CSARVTFGYTF. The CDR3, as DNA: TGCAGTGCTAGGGTGACATTTGGCTACACCTTC.

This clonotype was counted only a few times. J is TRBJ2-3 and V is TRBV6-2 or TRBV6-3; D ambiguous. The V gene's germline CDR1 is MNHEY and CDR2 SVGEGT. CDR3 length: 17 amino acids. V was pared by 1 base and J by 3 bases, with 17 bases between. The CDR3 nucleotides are TGTGCCAGCAGTTACTTGTCCCCTACTCCCTCTACAGATACGCAGTATTTT. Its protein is CASSYLSPTPSTDTQYF.

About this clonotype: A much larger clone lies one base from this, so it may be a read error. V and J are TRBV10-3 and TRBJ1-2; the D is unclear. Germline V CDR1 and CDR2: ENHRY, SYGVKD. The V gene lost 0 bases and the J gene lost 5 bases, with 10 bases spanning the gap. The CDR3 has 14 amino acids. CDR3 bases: TGTGCCATCAGTGAGTCGGCTTCCCTTTATGGCTACACCTTC. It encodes CAISESASLYGYTF.

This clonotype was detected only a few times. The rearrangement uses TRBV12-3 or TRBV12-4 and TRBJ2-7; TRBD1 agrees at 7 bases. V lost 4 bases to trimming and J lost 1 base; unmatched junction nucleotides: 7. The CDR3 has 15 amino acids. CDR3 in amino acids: CASSSPAGGSYEQYF. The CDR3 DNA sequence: TGTGCCAGCAGTTCCCCCGCAGGGGGTTCCTACGAGCAGTACTTC.

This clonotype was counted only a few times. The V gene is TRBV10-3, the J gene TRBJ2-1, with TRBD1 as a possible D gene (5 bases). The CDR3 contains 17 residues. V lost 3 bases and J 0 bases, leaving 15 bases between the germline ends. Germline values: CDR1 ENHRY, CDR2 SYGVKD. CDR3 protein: CAISEKRTLSSYNEQFF. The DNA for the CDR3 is TGTGCCATCAGTGAAAAAAGGACACTGAGCTCCTACAATGAGCAGTTCTTC.

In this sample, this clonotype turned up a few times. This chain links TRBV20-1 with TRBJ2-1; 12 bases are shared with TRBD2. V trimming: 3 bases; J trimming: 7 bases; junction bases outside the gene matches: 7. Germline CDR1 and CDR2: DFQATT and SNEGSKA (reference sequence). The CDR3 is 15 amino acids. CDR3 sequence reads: CSARPSGRGYNEQFF. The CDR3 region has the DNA TGCAGTGCTAGGCCTAGCGGGAGGGGGTATAATGAGCAGTTCTTC.

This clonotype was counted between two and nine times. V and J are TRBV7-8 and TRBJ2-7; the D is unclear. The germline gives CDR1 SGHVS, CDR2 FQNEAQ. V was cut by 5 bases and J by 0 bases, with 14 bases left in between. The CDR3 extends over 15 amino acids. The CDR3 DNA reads TGTGCCAGCAGCCCATTTAGTATTAGCTCCTACGAGCAGTACTTC. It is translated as CASSPFSISSYEQYF. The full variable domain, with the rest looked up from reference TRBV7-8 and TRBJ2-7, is GAGVSQSPRYKVAKRGQDVALRCDPISGHVSLFWYQQALGQGPEFLTYFQNEAQLDKSGLPSDRFFAERPEGSVSTLKIQRTQQEDSAVYLCASSPFSISSYEQYFGPGTRLTVT.

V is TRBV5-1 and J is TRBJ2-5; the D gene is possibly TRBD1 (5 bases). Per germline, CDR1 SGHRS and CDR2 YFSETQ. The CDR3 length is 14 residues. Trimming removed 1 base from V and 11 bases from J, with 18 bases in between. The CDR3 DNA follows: TGCGCCAGCAGCTTGCAGGGTTACAATGATGGGCAGTACTTC. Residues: CASSLQGYNDGQYF.

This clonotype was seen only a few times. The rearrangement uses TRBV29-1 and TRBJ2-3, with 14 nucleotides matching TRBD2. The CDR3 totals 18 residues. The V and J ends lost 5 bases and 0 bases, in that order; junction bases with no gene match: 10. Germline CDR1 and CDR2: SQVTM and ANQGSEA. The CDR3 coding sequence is TGCAGCGTTTTGGGACTAGCGGGAGATCAACCCAGCACAGATACGCAGTATTTT. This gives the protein CSVLGLAGDQPSTDTQYF.

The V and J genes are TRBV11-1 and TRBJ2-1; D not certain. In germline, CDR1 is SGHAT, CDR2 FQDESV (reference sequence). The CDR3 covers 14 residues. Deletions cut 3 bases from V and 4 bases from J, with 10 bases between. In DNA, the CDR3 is TGTGCCAGCAGCTTTCAGGCAGCATACAATGAGCAGTTCTTC. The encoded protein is CASSFQAAYNEQFF.

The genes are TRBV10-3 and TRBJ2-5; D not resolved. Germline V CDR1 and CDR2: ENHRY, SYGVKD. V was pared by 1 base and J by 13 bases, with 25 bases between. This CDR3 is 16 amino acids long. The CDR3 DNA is TGTGCCATCAGTGAGTGGGCCCCACAGACCACCTACGAGCGGTACTTC. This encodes CAISEWAPQTTYERYF.

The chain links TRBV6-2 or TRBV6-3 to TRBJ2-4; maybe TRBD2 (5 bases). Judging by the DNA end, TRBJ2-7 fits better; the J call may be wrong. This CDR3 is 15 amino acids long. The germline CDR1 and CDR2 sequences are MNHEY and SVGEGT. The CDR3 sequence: CASSYRTDYLYEQYF. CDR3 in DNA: TGTGCCAGCAGTTATAGGACTGACTACCTCTACGAGCAGTACTTC.

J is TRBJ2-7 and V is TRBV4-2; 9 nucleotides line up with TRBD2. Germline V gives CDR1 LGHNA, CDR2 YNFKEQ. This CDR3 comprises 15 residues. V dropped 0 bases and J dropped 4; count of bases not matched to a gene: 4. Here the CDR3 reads CASSQDGLAIYEQYF. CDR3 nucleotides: TGTGCCAGCAGCCAAGATGGACTAGCGATTTACGAGCAGTACTTC.

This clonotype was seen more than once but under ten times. The CDR3 sequence: CASSQLAGTPLNEQFF. CDR3 sequence (DNA): TGTGCCAGCAGCCAACTAGCGGGGACCCCGCTCAATGAGCAGTTCTTC. This chain connects TRBV14 to TRBJ2-1; 9 positions match TRBD2. In germline, CDR1 is SGHDN, CDR2 FVKESK. The CDR3 contains 16 residues. V lost 2 bases and J lost 6; bases outside the gene matches: 8. Drawing the rest from reference TRBV14 and TRBJ2-1, the complete variable domain is EAGVTQFPSHSVIEKGQTVTLRCDPISGHDNLYWYRRVMGKEIKFLLHFVKESKQDESGMPNNRFLAERTGGTYSTLKVQPAELEDSGVYFCASSQLAGTPLNEQFFGPGTRLTVL.